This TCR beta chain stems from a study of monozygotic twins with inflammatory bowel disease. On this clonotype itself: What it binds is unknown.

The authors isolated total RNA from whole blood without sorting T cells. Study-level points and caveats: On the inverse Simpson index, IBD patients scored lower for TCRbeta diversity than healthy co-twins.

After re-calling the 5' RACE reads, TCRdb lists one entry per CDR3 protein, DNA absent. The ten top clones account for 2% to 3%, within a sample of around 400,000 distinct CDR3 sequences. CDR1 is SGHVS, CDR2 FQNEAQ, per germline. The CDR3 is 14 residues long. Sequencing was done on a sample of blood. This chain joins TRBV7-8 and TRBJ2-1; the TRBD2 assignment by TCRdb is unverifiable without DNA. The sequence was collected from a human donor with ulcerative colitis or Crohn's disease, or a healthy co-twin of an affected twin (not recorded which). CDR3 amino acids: CASSLDFSYNEQFF.